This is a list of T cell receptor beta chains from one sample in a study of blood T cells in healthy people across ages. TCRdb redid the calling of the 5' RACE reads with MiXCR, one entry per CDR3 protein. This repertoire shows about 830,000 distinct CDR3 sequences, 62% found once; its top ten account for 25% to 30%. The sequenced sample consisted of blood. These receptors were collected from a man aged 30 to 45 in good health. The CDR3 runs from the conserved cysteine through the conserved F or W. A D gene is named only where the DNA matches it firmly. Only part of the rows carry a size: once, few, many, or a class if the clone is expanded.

DNA: TGTGCCAGCAGCTTAGCGCAAAGGGCAGACTTCTTC
CDR3: CASSLAQRADFF
size: NA
J: TRBJ2-1
length: 12
V: TRBV7-2
D: NA

DNA: TGCAGCGTGGGGTCGGGGGATGGCTACACCTTC
CDR3: CSVGSGDGYTF
size: NA
J: TRBJ1-2
length: 11
V: TRBV29-1
D: NA

DNA: TGTGCCAGCAGCGTTCAGGGAGGTGGCTACACCTTC
CDR3: CASSVQGGGYTF
size: NA
J: TRBJ1-2
length: 12
V: TRBV9
D: NA

DNA: TGCAGTGCTGGGCGGCAGGGAGTCTCCTACGAGCAGTACTTC
CDR3: CSAGRQGVSYEQYF
size: NA
J: TRBJ2-7
length: 14
V: TRBV20-1
D: NA

DNA: TGTGCCAGCAGCGTGGCAGGGTGGGCACCCCTCCACTTT
CDR3: CASSVAGWAPLHF
size: few
J: TRBJ1-6
length: 13
V: TRBV9
D: NA

DNA: TGCGCCAGCAGCTTGGGGATCCAAGAGGATACGCAGTATTTT
CDR3: CASSLGIQEDTQYF
size: NA
J: TRBJ2-3
length: 14
V: TRBV5-1
D: NA

DNA: TGTGCCAGCAGCCCCCGCGGGGCCTCTCAAGAGACCCAGTACTTC
CDR3: CASSPRGASQETQYF
size: NA
J: TRBJ2-5
length: 15
V: TRBV7-6
D: NA

DNA: TGTGCCAGCAGTTCTCAGGGGGCGCCTAATGAAAAACTGTTTTTT
CDR3: CASSSQGAPNEKLFF
size: NA
J: TRBJ1-4
length: 15
V: TRBV28
D: TRBD1

DNA: TGTGCCAGCAGCTTAGCTGGCGGGGGAGGTTACAATGAGCAGTTCTTC
CDR3: CASSLAGGGGYNEQFF
size: NA
J: TRBJ2-1
length: 16
V: TRBV7-6
D: TRBD2

DNA: TGCAGTGCTAGAGACCAGGGCCTTGGGGGCGCAGATACGCAGTATTTT
CDR3: CSARDQGLGGADTQYF
size: NA
J: TRBJ2-3
length: 16
V: TRBV20-1
D: NA

DNA: TGTGCCAGCAGCAATAGGTTGGGGGGCGGGGGCCATGAGCAGTTCTTC
CDR3: CASSNRLGGGGHEQFF
size: NA
J: TRBJ2-1
length: 16
V: TRBV11-2
D: NA

DNA: TGTGCCAGCAGTTACGGTCCGACAAGGAGAAGGGGCTACACCTTC
CDR3: CASSYGPTRRRGYTF
size: NA
J: TRBJ1-2
length: 15
V: TRBV6-2/TRBV6-3
D: NA

DNA: TGTGCCAGCAGTTATGACTATTTCCAAGAGACCCAGTACTTC
CDR3: CASSYDYFQETQYF
size: NA
J: TRBJ2-5
length: 14
V: TRBV7-6
D: NA

DNA: TGCGCCAGCAGCATACCCCAGCGGGATCCCACCGGGGAGCTGTTTTTT
CDR3: CASSIPQRDPTGELFF
size: NA
J: TRBJ2-2
length: 16
V: TRBV5-1
D: TRBD2

DNA: TGTGCCAGCAGTTTAGTGGCTACGTATAATTCACCCCTCCACTTT
CDR3: CASSLVATYNSPLHF
size: NA
J: TRBJ1-6
length: 15
V: TRBV27
D: NA

DNA: TGCGCCAGCAGCCAAGAACCGGGACAGGGGAACGATGAGCAGTACTTC
CDR3: CASSQEPGQGNDEQYF
size: NA
J: TRBJ2-5
length: 16
V: TRBV5-1
D: TRBD1

DNA: TGTGCCAGCAGCTCCACTGGGACCAAATACAATGAGCAGTTCTTC
CDR3: CASSSTGTKYNEQFF
size: few
J: TRBJ2-1
length: 15
V: TRBV11-2
D: NA

DNA: TGCAGTGCCCCCCAGGGGGCGGATTACAATGAGCAGTTCTTC
CDR3: CSAPQGADYNEQFF
size: few
J: TRBJ2-1
length: 14
V: TRBV20-1
D: TRBD1

DNA: TGCAGTGCTAGAGATTCCCGGTTTAATGAAAAACTGTTTTTT
CDR3: CSARDSRFNEKLFF
size: NA
J: TRBJ1-4
length: 14
V: TRBV20-1
D: NA

DNA: TGCGGCGTTGAACTCACCCATAGCGGGGGACTTAGAGGGAATGAGCAGTTCTTC
CDR3: CGVELTHSGGLRGNEQFF
size: NA
J: TRBJ2-1
length: 18
V: TRBV29-1
D: TRBD2

DNA: TGCAGTGCGCGGACAATACCGGGACTAGCGGGGACAACGCAGTATTTT
CDR3: CSARTIPGLAGTTQYF
size: NA
J: TRBJ2-3
length: 16
V: TRBV20-1
D: TRBD2

DNA: TGTGCCAGCAGCTCTAGGACAGGGCGGGACATTCAGTACTTC
CDR3: CASSSRTGRDIQYF
size: once
J: TRBJ2-4
length: 14
V: TRBV7-9
D: TRBD1

DNA: TGTGCCACCAGTGATTTACCCCTTGACAGGGAGTCCGGGGAGCTGTTTTTT
CDR3: CATSDLPLDRESGELFF
size: NA
J: TRBJ2-2
length: 17
V: TRBV24-1
D: TRBD1

DNA: TGTGCCAGCAGCTTAGTTGGGGGGGGTGGACTCTACGAGCAGTACTTC
CDR3: CASSLVGGGGLYEQYF
size: NA
J: TRBJ2-7
length: 16
V: TRBV7-9
D: TRBD2

DNA: TGTGCCAGCAGCTTAGGGGACAGGGACAAAGAGACCCAGTACTTC
CDR3: CASSLGDRDKETQYF
size: NA
J: TRBJ2-5
length: 15
V: TRBV7-2
D: TRBD1

DNA: TGTGCCAGCTCCTACCCATCCACTGAAGCTTTCTTT
CDR3: CASSYPSTEAFF
size: NA
J: TRBJ1-1
length: 12
V: TRBV18
D: NA

DNA: TGCGCCAGCAGCTTGGGGACAGGGCCAGAGACCCAGTACTTC
CDR3: CASSLGTGPETQYF
size: few
J: TRBJ2-5
length: 14
V: TRBV5-1
D: TRBD1

DNA: TGTGCCACCAGTGATTACACCTCATACGAGCAGTACTTC
CDR3: CATSDYTSYEQYF
size: NA
J: TRBJ2-7
length: 13
V: TRBV24-1
D: NA